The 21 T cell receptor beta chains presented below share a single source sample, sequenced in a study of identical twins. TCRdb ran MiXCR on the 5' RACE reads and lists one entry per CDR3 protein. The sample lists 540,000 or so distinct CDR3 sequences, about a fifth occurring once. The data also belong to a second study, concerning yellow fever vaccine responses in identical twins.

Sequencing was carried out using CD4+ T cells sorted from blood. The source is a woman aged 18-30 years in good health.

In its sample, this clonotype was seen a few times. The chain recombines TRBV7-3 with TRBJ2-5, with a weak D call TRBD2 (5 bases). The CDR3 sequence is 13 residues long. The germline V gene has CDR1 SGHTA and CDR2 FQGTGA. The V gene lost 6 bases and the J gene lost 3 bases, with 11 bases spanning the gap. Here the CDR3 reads CASSSGKEETQYF. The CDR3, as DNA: TGTGCCAGCAGTTCCGGGAAAGAAGAGACCCAGTACTTC.

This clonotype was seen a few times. CDR3 coding DNA: TGTGCCACCAGTCTAGCGGGACCCCAGTACTTC. It yields the protein CATSLAGPQYF. This chain joins TRBV15 and TRBJ2-4; 9 bases agree with TRBD2. This CDR3 has 11 residues. The germline V gene has CDR1 LNHNV and CDR2 YYDKDF (reference sequence). J was trimmed by 13 bases and V by 6 bases; bases with no gene match: 4.

CDR3 region: CASSLAGWDEQFF. CDR3 coding DNA: TGTGCCAGCAGCTTGGCGGGGTGGGATGAGCAGTTCTTC. The V call is TRBV5-5, the J call TRBJ2-1; weak D call: TRBD2 (5 bases). CDR3 length: 13 amino acids. V lost 0 bases to trimming and J lost 8 bases, with 9 bases between them. The germline gives CDR1 SGHKS, CDR2 YYEKEE (reference sequence).

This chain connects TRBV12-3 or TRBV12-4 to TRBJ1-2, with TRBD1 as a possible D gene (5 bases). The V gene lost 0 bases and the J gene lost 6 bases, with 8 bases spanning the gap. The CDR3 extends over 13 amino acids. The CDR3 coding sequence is TGTGCCAGCAGTTTAGCGGTGGGGCATGGCTACACCTTC. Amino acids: CASSLAVGHGYTF.

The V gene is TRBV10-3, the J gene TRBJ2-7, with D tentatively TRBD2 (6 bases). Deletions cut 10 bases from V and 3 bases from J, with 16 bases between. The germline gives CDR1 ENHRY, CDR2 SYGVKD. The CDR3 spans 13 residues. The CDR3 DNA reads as TGTGCCACATCTTCGGGACTGAGCTACGAGCAGTACTTC. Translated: CATSSGLSYEQYF.

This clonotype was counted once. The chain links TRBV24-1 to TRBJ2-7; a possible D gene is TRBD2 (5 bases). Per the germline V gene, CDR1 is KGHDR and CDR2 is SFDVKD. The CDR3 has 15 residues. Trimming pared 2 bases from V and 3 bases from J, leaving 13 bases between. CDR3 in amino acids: CATSDYRRGVYEQYF. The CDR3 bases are TGTGCCACCAGTGATTACCGTCGGGGAGTCTACGAGCAGTACTTC.

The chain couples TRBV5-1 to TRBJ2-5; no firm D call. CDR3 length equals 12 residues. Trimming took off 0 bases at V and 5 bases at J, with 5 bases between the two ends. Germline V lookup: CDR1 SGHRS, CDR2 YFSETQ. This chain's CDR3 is CASSLELETQYF. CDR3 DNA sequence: TGCGCCAGCAGCTTGGAGTTGGAGACCCAGTACTTC. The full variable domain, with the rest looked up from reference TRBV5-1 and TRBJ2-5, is KAGVTQTPRYLIKTRGQQVTLSCSPISGHRSVSWYQQTPGQGLQFLFEYFSETQRNKGNFPGRFSGRQFSNSRSEMNVSTLELGDSALYLCASSLELETQYFGPGTRLLVL.

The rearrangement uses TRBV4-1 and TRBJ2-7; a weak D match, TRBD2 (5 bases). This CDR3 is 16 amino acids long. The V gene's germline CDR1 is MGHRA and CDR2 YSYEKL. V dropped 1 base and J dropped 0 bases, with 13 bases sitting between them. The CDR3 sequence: CASSQANGKNSYEQYF. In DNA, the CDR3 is TGCGCCAGCAGCCAAGCTAACGGGAAAAACTCCTACGAGCAGTACTTC.

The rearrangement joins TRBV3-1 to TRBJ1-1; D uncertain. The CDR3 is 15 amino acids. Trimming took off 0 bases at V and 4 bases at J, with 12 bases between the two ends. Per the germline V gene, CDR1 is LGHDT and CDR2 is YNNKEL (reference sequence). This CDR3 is CASSQDNSGSTEAFF. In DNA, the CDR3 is TGTGCCAGCAGCCAAGATAATTCGGGGAGCACTGAAGCTTTCTTT. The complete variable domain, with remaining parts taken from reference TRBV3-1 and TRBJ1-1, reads DTAVSQTPKYLVTQMGNDKSIKCEQNLGHDTMYWYKQDSKKFLKIMFSYNNKELIINETVPNRFSPKSPDKAHLNLHINSLELGDSAVYFCASSQDNSGSTEAFFGQGTRLTVV.

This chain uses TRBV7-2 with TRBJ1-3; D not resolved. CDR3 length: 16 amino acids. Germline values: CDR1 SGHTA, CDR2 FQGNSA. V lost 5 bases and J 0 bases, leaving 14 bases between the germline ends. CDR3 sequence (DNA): TGTGCCAGCAGCAACACATTTCTTAGCTCTGGAAACACCATATATTTT. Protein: CASSNTFLSSGNTIYF.

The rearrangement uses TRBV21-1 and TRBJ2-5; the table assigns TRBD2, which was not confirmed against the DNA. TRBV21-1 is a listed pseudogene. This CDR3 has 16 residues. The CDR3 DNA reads TGTGCCAGCAGCAAAGTCGGACTAATGGGCAAGAAGACCCAGTACTTC. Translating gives CASSKVGLMGKKTQYF.

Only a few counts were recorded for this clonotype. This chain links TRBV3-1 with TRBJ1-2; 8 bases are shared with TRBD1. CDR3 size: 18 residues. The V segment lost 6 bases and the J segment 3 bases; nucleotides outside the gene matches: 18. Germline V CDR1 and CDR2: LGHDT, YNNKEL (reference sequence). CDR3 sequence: CASRQFLARTGRDYGYTF. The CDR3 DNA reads TGTGCCAGCAGACAATTTTTAGCGAGGACAGGGAGAGACTATGGCTACACCTTC.

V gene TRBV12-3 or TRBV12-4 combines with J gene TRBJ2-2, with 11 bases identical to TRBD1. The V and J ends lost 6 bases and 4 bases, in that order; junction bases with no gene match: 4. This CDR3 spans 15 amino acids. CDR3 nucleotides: TGTGCCAGCAGCGGACAGGGGGCGAGCACCGGGGAGCTGTTTTTT. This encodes CASSGQGASTGELFF.

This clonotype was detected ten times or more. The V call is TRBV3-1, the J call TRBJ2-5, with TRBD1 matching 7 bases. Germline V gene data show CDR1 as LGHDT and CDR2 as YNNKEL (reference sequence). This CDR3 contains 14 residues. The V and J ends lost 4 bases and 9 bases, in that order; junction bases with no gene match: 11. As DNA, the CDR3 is TGTGCCAGCAGCCGCGACAGGGCCCCTGGGGCCCAGTACTTC. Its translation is CASSRDRAPGAQYF.

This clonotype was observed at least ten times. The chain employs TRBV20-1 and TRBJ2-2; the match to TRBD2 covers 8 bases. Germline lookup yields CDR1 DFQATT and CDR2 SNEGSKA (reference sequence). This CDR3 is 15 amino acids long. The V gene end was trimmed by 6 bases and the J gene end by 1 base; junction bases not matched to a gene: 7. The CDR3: CSARRSGRNTGELFF. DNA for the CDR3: TGCAGTGCCAGACGAAGCGGGAGGAACACCGGGGAGCTGTTTTTT.

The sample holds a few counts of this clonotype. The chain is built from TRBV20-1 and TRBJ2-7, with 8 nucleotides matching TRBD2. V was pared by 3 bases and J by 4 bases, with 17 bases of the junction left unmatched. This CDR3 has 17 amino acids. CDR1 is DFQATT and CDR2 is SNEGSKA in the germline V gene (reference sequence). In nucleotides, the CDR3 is TGCAGTGCTAGCGCCGGGACTAGTACCCCCCTTAGGTACGAGCAGTACTTC. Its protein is CSASAGTSTPLRYEQYF.

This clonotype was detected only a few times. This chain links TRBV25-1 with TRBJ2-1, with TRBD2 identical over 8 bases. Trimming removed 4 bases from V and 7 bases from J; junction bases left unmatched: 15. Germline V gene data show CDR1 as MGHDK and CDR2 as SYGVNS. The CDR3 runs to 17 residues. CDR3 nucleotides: TGTGCCAGCAGTGCCACCCCCCGGATAGCGGGGAGGAATGAGCAGTTCTTC. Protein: CASSATPRIAGRNEQFF.

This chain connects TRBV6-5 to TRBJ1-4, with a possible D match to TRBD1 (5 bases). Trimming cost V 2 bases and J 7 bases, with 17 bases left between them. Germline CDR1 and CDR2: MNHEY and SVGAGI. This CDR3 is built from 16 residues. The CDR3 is CASSYGPGGVGEKLFF. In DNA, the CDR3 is TGTGCCAGCAGTTACGGCCCTGGGGGGGTAGGTGAAAAACTGTTTTTT.

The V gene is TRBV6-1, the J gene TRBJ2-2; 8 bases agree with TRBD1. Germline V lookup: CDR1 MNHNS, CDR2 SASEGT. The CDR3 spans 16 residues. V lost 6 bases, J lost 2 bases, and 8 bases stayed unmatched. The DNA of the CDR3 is TGTGCCAGCAGCACCCCGGACAGGGTTAACACCGGGGAGCTGTTTTTT. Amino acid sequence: CASSTPDRVNTGELFF.

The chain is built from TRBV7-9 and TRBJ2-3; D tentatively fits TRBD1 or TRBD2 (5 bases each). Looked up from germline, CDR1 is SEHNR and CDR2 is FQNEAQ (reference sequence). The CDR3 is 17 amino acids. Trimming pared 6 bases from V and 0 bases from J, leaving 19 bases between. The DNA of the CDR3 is TGTGCCAGCAGTTACCGGGACCTCATCTATAGCACAGATACGCAGTATTTT. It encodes CASSYRDLIYSTDTQYF.

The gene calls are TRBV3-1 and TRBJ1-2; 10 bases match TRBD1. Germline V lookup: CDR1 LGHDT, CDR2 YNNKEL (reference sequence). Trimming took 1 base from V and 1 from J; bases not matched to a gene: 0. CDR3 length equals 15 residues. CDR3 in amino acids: CASSQGTGGNYGYTF. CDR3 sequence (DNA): TGTGCCAGCAGCCAAGGGACAGGGGGTAACTATGGCTACACCTTC.